Detailed here is one T cell receptor (beta chain). The data were produced by immunoSEQ multiplex PCR, yet TCRdb's version contains in-frame clones alone and is incomplete. The table shows approximately 120,000 clones, with around 87% occurring only once. This sample is drawn from a study of control samples from healthy donors and cancer patients. Trimming pared 6 bases from V and 8 bases from J, leaving 10 bases between. The CDR3 consists of 11 residues. The V and J genes are TRBV12-3 or TRBV12-4 and TRBJ1-1; a weak D match, TRBD1 (6 bases). Sequencing was performed on blood. The clonotype originates from a man in his forties or fifties in good health. CDR3 sequence reads: CASRYREEAFF. As DNA, the CDR3 is TGTGCCAGCAGGTACAGGGAAGAAGCTTTCTTT.